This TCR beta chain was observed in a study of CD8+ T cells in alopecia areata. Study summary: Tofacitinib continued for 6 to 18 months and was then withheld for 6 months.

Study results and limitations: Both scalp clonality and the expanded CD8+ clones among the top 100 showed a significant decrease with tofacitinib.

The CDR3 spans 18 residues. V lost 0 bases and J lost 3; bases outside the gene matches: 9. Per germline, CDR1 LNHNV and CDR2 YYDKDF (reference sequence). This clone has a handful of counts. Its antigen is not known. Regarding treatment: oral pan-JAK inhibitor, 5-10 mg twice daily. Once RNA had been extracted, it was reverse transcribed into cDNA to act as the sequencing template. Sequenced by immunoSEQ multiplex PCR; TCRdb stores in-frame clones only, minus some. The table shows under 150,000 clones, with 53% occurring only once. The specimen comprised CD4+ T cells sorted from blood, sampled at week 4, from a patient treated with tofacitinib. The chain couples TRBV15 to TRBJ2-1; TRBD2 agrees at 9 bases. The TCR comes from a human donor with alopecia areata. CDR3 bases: TGTGCCACCAGCAGAGATCGGGGCCTAGCGGGGATCTACAATGAGCAGTTCTTC. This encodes CATSRDRGLAGIYNEQFF.